This T cell receptor beta chain is drawn from a study of blood T cells in healthy people across ages. Turning to this clonotype: This could be a read error, since a much larger clone is one nucleotide away. A read error is likely, as this CDR3 ends without the conserved phenylalanine or tryptophan.

Sample-barcoded 5' priming and a J-beta primer mix drove a second PCR of roughly 7 to 11 cycles. In TCRdb, the 5' RACE reads were re-called with MiXCR into one record per CDR3 protein. The repertoire has about 1.7 million distinct CDR3 sequences, over 25% of them found once; the top ten carry 7.7%. V lost 1 base and J lost 6; bases outside the gene matches: 10. From germline, CDR1 is SGHTA and CDR2 FQGTGA. The CDR3 contains 17 residues. Peripheral blood, around 10 milliliters per donor, was collected. The V call is TRBV7-3, the J call TRBJ2-1, with TRBD2 matching over 9 bases. Sequenced input: blood. The TCR originated in a woman aged 25-40 years in good health. DNA for the CDR3: TGTGCCAGCAGCTTAAGCGGGGGGGCAAAACTCTTCAATGAGCAGTTCCTC. This codes for CASSLSGGAKLFNEQFL.